This passage covers 25 T cell receptor beta chains from one sample sequenced in a study of post-analysis software for immune sequencing data. Study-wide findings and caveats: TRBV5-6, TRBV5-1 and TRBV20-1 were among four to six TRBV segments more frequent in patients than controls.

Unique molecular identifiers were built into the TCR beta cDNA libraries. TCRdb processed the PCR reads anew with MiXCR; each CDR3 protein has one entry. The sample lists roughly 570,000 distinct CDR3 sequences, around 36% occurring once. These receptors lack a known antigen. The sequencing input was blood. Source of these receptors: a girl under 18 with multiple sclerosis.

This clonotype was seen only a few times. V usage is TRBV12-3 or TRBV12-4 and J usage is TRBJ1-4, with D possibly matching TRBD1 (5 bases). The V and J ends lost 3 bases and 5 bases respectively, with 10 bases between them. The length of the CDR3 is 14 residues. The DNA for the CDR3 is TGTGCCAGCAGTTTCGCAGGGTTAAATGAAAAACTGTTTTTT. It yields the protein CASSFAGLNEKLFF.

V is TRBV20-1 and J is TRBJ1-5, with D unclear. Germline lookup yields CDR1 DFQATT and CDR2 SNEGSKA (reference sequence). The CDR3 extends over 15 amino acids. Deletions cut 6 bases from V and 6 bases from J, with 21 bases between. In nucleotides, the CDR3 is TGCAGTGCCCAGAGGTCGGGGAGGGCGAGTCAGCCCCAGCATTTT. Its protein is CSAQRSGRASQPQHF.

The chain employs TRBV15 and TRBJ2-3, with D possibly being TRBD1 (6 bases). The V and J ends lost 3 bases and 2 bases respectively, with 9 bases between them. This CDR3 has 14 residues. Germline assignment: CDR1 LNHNV and CDR2 YYDKDF (reference sequence). As DNA, the CDR3 is TGTGCCACCAGCAGGACAGGTTACACAGATACGCAGTATTTT. This gives the protein CATSRTGYTDTQYF.

This clonotype was seen more than once but under ten times. The chain has TRBV6-6 and TRBJ1-4, with D uncertain. Germline CDR1 MNHNY, CDR2 SVGAGI (reference sequence). This CDR3 has 12 amino acids. Trimming stripped 5 bases from V and 7 bases from J, with 8 bases between. This CDR3 reads CASSKEGEKLFF. DNA for the CDR3: TGTGCCAGCAGTAAGGAGGGTGAAAAACTGTTTTTT.

This clonotype was found a few times. The rearrangement links TRBV5-1 to TRBJ1-2; 12 positions match TRBD1. The V gene end was trimmed by 4 bases and the J gene end by 8 bases; junction bases not matched to a gene: 9. In germline, CDR1 is SGHRS, CDR2 YFSETQ. This CDR3 comprises 15 residues. CDR3: CASSSRDRGRGGYTF. The CDR3 DNA follows: TGCGCCAGCAGCAGCCGGGACAGGGGGCGAGGAGGCTACACCTTC.

This sequence joins TRBV20-1 and TRBJ1-2; 7 positions match TRBD1. CDR3 size: 17 residues. With 3 bases clipped from V and 4 bases from J, the junction kept 17 bases outside the gene matches. The V gene's germline CDR1 is DFQATT and CDR2 SNEGSKA (reference sequence). CDR3 amino acids: CSASRPQGHRGIYGYTF. The CDR3, as DNA: TGCAGTGCTAGTCGACCCCAGGGCCACAGGGGTATCTATGGCTACACCTTC.

This clonotype came up once. A much larger clone is a single base away; this may be a read error. This chain links TRBV29-1 with TRBJ2-1, with TRBD1 matching 8 bases. V was clipped by 4 bases and J by 5 bases; unmatched bases: 10. Germline V gene data show CDR1 as SQVTM and CDR2 as ANQGSEA. The CDR3 consists of 15 residues. The CDR3 loop reads CSVAGGAVSHNEQFF. The CDR3, as DNA: TGCAGCGTTGCAGGGGGCGCGGTATCCCACAATGAGCAGTTCTTC.

This clonotype was picked up a small number of times. V gene TRBV7-2 combines with J gene TRBJ2-3, with unresolved D. Germline CDR1 is SGHTA and CDR2 is FQGNSA. V lost 5 bases, J lost 0 bases, and 12 bases lay in between. This CDR3 is 15 amino acids long. The CDR3 is CASSLTPRSTDTQYF. The CDR3 DNA reads TGTGCCAGCAGCCTAACCCCGCGGAGCACAGATACGCAGTATTTT.

This chain links TRBV3-1 with TRBJ2-5; D is perhaps TRBD2 (7 bases). CDR1 and CDR2 (germline): LGHDT, YNNKEL (reference sequence). The CDR3 length is 16 residues. With 4 bases removed from V and 4 bases from J, the gap between germline ends came to 19 bases. The CDR3 region has the DNA TGTGCCAGCAGCCTCCTGGGAGGGGGGCGACGAGAGACCCAGTACTTC. It is translated as CASSLLGGGRRETQYF.

For this clonotype: A read error may be the cause here, since a much bigger clone is one base away. V gene TRBV6-1 combines with J gene TRBJ2-1, with 11 positions matching TRBD1. The CDR3 covers 16 residues. V lost 2 bases and J lost 12; bases outside the gene matches: 12. Per the germline V gene, CDR1 is MNHNS and CDR2 is SASEGT. The CDR3 DNA reads as TGTGCCAGCAGTGAACGGCCGGGACAGGGGGGTGATGTGCAGTTCTTC. As protein: CASSERPGQGGDVQFF.

This sequence joins TRBV20-1 and TRBJ2-3, with 8 bases matching TRBD2. The CDR3 is 17 amino acids. In germline, CDR1 is DFQATT, CDR2 SNEGSKA (reference sequence). J was trimmed by 0 bases and V by 2 bases; bases with no gene match: 10. The CDR3 reads CSARRGGGLPSTDTQYF. The CDR3 DNA is TGCAGTGCTAGAAGAGGCGGGGGGCTCCCTAGCACAGATACGCAGTATTTT.

V usage is TRBV5-5 and J usage is TRBJ1-2, with D perhaps TRBD1 (5 bases). The germline V gene has CDR1 SGHKS and CDR2 YYEKEE (reference sequence). The CDR3 runs to 14 residues. V was shortened by 4 bases and J by 8 bases, with 18 bases between the two germline ends. The CDR3: CASSKGPNSGGYTF. The CDR3 DNA is TGTGCCAGCAGCAAGGGGCCCAACTCTGGGGGCTACACCTTC.

This rearrangement joins TRBV20-1 to TRBJ2-3, with 8 bases fitting TRBD2. This CDR3 comprises 14 residues. With 6 bases clipped from V and 5 bases from J, the junction kept 10 bases outside the gene matches. CDR1 and CDR2 (germline): DFQATT, SNEGSKA (reference sequence). This CDR3 is CSASPSGREDTQYF. Here the CDR3 DNA reads TGCAGTGCAAGCCCTAGCGGGCGGGAAGATACGCAGTATTTT.

This clonotype was seen more than once but under ten times. The chain recombines TRBV5-1 with TRBJ2-5, with D perhaps matching TRBD2 (5 bases). Germline V gene data show CDR1 as SGHRS and CDR2 as YFSETQ. The CDR3 runs 14 residues. V was shortened by 0 bases and J by 3 bases, with 9 bases between the two germline ends. The CDR3 DNA follows: TGCGCCAGCAGCTTGGATTCCGGGGAAGAGACCCAGTACTTC. It translates to CASSLDSGEETQYF.

This sequence joins TRBV7-2 and TRBJ2-3; TRBD2 agrees at 10 bases. CDR1 and CDR2 from the germline V gene are SGHTA and FQGNSA. CDR3 length: 14 amino acids. The V gene end was trimmed by 5 bases and the J gene end by 9 bases; junction bases not matched to a gene: 8. The CDR3 spells CASSGEGLASTQYF. The CDR3 DNA sequence: TGTGCCAGCAGCGGGGAGGGACTAGCGTCAACGCAGTATTTT. The full variable domain, in which reference TRBV7-2 and TRBJ2-3 provide the parts outside the CDR3, is GAGVSQSPSNKVTEKGKDVELRCDPISGHTALYWYRQSLGQGLEFLIYFQGNSAPDKSGLPSDRFSAERTGGSVSTLTIQRTQQEDSAVYLCASSGEGLASTQYFGPGTRLTVL.

The CDR3 DNA reads as TGTGCCAGCAGCTTCGCACCCACAGATACGCAGTATTTT. Translating it yields CASSFAPTDTQYF. J is TRBJ2-3 and V is TRBV7-3; D uncertain. Trimming removed 3 bases at V and 2 bases at J, with 6 bases between. CDR3 length equals 13 residues. Germline loops: CDR1 SGHTA, CDR2 FQGTGA.

The rearrangement uses TRBV15 and TRBJ1-5; a possible D gene is TRBD1 (6 bases). Germline CDR1 LNHNV, CDR2 YYDKDF (reference sequence). V lost 2 bases to trimming and J lost 1 base, with 15 bases between them. CDR3 length: 17 amino acids. CDR3 nucleotides: TGTGCCACCAGCAGAAAGCGGGACAATCTAAGCAATCAGCCCCAGCATTTT. As protein: CATSRKRDNLSNQPQHF.

This clonotype was seen repeatedly, ten times or more. V and J are TRBV29-1 and TRBJ2-1; 12 nucleotides align to TRBD2. Germline lookup yields CDR1 SQVTM and CDR2 ANQGSEA. There are 15 residues in the CDR3. V gave up 6 bases and J gave up 7 bases; unmatched junction bases: 10. The CDR3 coding sequence is TGCAGCGTAGAACCATCTAGCGGGGGGGCAAATGAGCAGTTCTTC. Its translation: CSVEPSSGGANEQFF.

CDR3 in amino acids: CASSDLGSPQHF. DNA of the CDR3: TGCGCCAGCAGTGATTTGGGTTCACCCCAGCATTTT. The chain is built from TRBV10-1 and TRBJ1-5; D gene ambiguous. The CDR3 sequence is 12 residues long. CDR1 and CDR2 (germline): WNHNN, SYGVQD (reference sequence). V lost 3 bases, J lost 10 bases, and 10 bases lay in between.

V usage is TRBV12-3 or TRBV12-4 and J usage is TRBJ2-3; 8 bases line up with TRBD1. V was pared by 5 bases and J by 4 bases, with 11 bases of the junction left unmatched. The CDR3 consists of 16 residues. CDR3 region: CASSPSGGQGPDTQYF. CDR3 coding DNA: TGTGCCAGCAGTCCGTCAGGAGGACAGGGTCCAGATACGCAGTATTTT.

This clonotype was seen a few times. V and J are TRBV9 and TRBJ2-3; D is unclear. With 0 bases removed from V and 2 bases from J, the gap between germline ends came to 7 bases. The germline V gene has CDR1 SGDLS and CDR2 YYNGEE. The CDR3 runs to 14 residues. The CDR3 spells CASSVVDPTDTQYF. CDR3 nucleotides: TGTGCCAGCAGCGTAGTGGACCCCACAGATACGCAGTATTTT.

The chain carries TRBV3-1 and TRBJ2-1, with 9 bases fitting TRBD1. Germline CDR1 LGHDT, CDR2 YNNKEL (reference sequence). The V and J ends lost 4 bases and 8 bases, in that order; junction bases with no gene match: 9. CDR3 size: 15 residues. The CDR3 DNA reads TGTGCCAGCAGCCGACCGGGACAGGGCATCCATGAGCAGTTCTTC. It is translated as CASSRPGQGIHEQFF.

The genes are TRBV7-8 and TRBJ2-5, with D perhaps given as TRBD1 or TRBD2 (5 bases each). The CDR3 covers 18 residues. The germline gives CDR1 SGHVS, CDR2 FQNEAQ. Trimming stripped 10 bases from V and 1 base from J, with 28 bases between. CDR3 sequence (DNA): TGTGCCACCCAACTGAGACTTACCTTAAGGGGAGTCCAAGAGACCCAGTACTTC. It specifies CATQLRLTLRGVQETQYF.

The genes are TRBV5-1 and TRBJ2-3, with D perhaps TRBD2 (5 bases). CDR3 length: 15 amino acids. Germline-derived CDR1 and CDR2 are SGHRS and YFSETQ. With 3 bases removed from V and 0 bases from J, the gap between germline ends came to 11 bases. CDR3 nucleotide sequence: TGCGCCAGCAGCTCAACCGGGATAAGCACAGATACGCAGTATTTT. Its translation: CASSSTGISTDTQYF.

The J gene is TRBJ2-1, the V gene TRBV20-1; the D gene is possibly TRBD1 (7 bases). With 2 bases removed from V and 7 bases from J, the gap between germline ends came to 15 bases. Germline assignment: CDR1 DFQATT and CDR2 SNEGSKA (reference sequence). The CDR3 is 14 amino acids. Here the CDR3 reads CSARMGGRGNEQFF. DNA of the CDR3: TGCAGTGCTAGAATGGGGGGCAGGGGGAATGAGCAGTTCTTC.